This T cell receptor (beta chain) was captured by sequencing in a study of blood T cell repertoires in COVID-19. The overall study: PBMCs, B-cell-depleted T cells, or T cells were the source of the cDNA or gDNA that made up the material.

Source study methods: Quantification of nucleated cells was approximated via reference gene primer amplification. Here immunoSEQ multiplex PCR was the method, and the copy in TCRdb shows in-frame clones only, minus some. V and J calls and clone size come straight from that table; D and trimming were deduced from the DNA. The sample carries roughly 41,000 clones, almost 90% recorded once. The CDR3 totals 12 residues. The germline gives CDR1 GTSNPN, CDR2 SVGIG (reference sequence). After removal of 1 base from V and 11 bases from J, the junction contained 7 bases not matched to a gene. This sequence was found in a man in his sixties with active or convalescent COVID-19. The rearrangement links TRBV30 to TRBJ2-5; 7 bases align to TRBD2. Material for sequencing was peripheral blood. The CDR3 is CAWSAAGRRQYF. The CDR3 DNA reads TGTGCCTGGAGTGCGGCCGGGAGGCGGCAGTACTTC.